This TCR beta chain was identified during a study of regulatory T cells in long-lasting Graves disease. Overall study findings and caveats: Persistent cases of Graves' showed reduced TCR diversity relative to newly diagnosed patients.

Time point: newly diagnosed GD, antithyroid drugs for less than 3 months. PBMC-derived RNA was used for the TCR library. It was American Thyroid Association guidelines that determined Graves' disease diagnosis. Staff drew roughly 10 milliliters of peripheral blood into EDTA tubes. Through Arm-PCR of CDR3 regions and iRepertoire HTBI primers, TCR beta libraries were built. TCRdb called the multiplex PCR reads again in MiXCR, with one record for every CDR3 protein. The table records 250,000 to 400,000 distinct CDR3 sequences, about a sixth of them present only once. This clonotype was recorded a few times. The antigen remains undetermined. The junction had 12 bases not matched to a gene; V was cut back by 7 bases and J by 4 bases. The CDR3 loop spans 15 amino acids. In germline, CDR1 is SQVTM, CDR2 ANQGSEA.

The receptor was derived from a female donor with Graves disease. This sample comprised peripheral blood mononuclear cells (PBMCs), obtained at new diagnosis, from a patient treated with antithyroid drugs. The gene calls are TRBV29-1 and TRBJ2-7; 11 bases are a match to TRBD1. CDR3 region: CSADQVGDRGYEQYF. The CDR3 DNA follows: TGCAGCGCTGACCAGGTTGGGGACAGGGGGTACGAGCAGTACTTC.